Below, one TCR beta chain is given with its context. This clone occurred many times. Its antigen has not been determined. No much larger clone is present one base from it, and per-base qualities are unavailable. The CDR3 regions of human TCRbeta chains were analyzed by immunosequencing. For the original study's pipeline: Repertoire TCRs were matched against a reference library of SARS-CoV-2-specific TCRs generated with the MIRA antigen-specificity platform. Breadth was defined as the fraction of unique TCRs that were SARS-CoV-2-associated. Depth was defined as the fraction of total T cells that were SARS-CoV-2-associated. Using the MIRA data, each spike-specific TCR was assigned both to the spike region to which the TCR was reactive and to a CD4 or CD8 class. Log10-transformed breadth and depth values were compared by one-way ANOVA with Sidak's multiple comparisons tests. Not all clones reach the TCRdb copy of this immuneACCESS table, which keeps in-frame sequences only. Checked studies attribute under half of the gap to unresolved V genes and leave the rest unexplained. For V, J and clone size, that table is used; D and trimming come from the DNA. This sample has some 120,000 clones in its table, and roughly 91% of those were observed once. The ten largest make up approximately 10% of the sample.

Reading the label with the study, this specimen's time point is: baseline before first vaccination. The treatment or condition label of this sample denotes: meningococcal conjugate vaccine given as trial control. Vaccinee samples were obtained from the UK trials COV001 and COV002, which included a single-blind randomized controlled phase 2/3 trial of AZD1222 (ChAdOx1 nCoV-19) in healthy adults. For TCRbeta chain sequencing, PBMC samples from trial participants were taken at day 0 and at day 28 after the second dose. The data belong to a study of T cell responses to AZD1222 COVID-19 vaccine (dated by TCRdb to the early 2020s). With regard to the full study: TCR sequencing was performed for approximately 240 trial participants, of whom 200 to 210 were given two doses of AZD1222 and around 25 were given two doses of MenACWY control vaccine. Trial participants were enrolled by age into subgroups of 18-55, 56-69 and 70-plus years, and 148, 28 and 57 TCR-sequenced participants, respectively, were included in these subgroups. What the research found in general, with its limitations: In the small 56-69-year group, the increase in depth fell short of significance, most likely because of low power. Participants were mostly white British, with more females than males. The authors suggested clonal diversity may have been underestimated. Because no day 14 peak-response samples were available, repertoires were characterized only after the peak T cell response. After two AZD1222 doses, both the breadth and the depth of spike-specific TCRs were significantly higher than at day 0 and than in MenACWY recipients. The vaccine-associated CD4 TCRs covered the entire spike protein, and the dominant responses fell in regions 160-218 and 743-854. Epitopes outside the regions mutated in the B.1.351 and B.1.1.7 variants were reportedly recognized by nearly half of the unique spike-specific TCRs. Conclusions about previously exposed vaccinees are limited because only six or seven AZD1222 recipients were SARS-CoV-2 seropositive at baseline.

The germline ends are 8 bases apart after V is trimmed by 4 bases and J by 5 bases. The CDR3 goes from the cysteine to the phenylalanine over 13 residues. CDR3 DNA is the only sequence kept; it has 39 bases, read in frame from the first base. Taken from the germline V gene, the CDR1 and CDR2 loops are SGHAT and FQNNGV. The sequenced sample was peripheral blood, obtained on day 0 of MenACWY control vaccination. The sequence is built from TRBV11-2 and TRBJ2-2; the D gene assignment is ambiguous. The sequence came from an adult in good health. The CDR3 protein sequence reads: CASSWQNTGELFF. The nucleotide sequence reads as follows: TGTGCCAGCAGCTGGCAGAATACCGGGGAGCTGTTTTTT.